The next 30 T cell receptor beta chains were all read from a single sample in a study of cytomegalovirus exposure and HLA in healthy donors (TCRdb year 2017). Libraries were constructed by the immunoSEQ multiplex PCR assay. For the multiplex PCR, a mixture combining 60 forward primers for TCR Vbeta segments and 13 reverse primers for TCR Jbeta segments was used. This is the immuneACCESS table as TCRdb keeps it, with only in-frame sequences that have V and J called. A part of the clones is gone; compared with another copy, unresolved V genes explain less than half, and the rest is unexplained. A total of 75,000 to 100,000 clones appear in this sample, roughly 72% of them only once. Under 0.75% of the sample comes from the top ten. Material for sequencing was PBMCs. All receptors derive from a man under 40 in good health and CMV-seronegative.

The gene calls are TRBV4-3 and TRBJ1-1, with 7 bases matching TRBD1. The CDR3 consists of 16 residues. The germline gives CDR1 LGHNA, CDR2 YSLEER. V gave up 0 bases and J gave up 4 bases; unmatched junction bases: 8. CDR3 bases: TGCGCCAGCAGCCAAGACTATGGTGCAGGGGGCACTGAAGCTTTCTTT. Translation gives CASSQDYGAGGTEAFF.

This clone was counted once. V is TRBV18 and J is TRBJ2-3; 8 bases match TRBD2. Per germline, CDR1 KGHSH and CDR2 LQKENI. The CDR3 covers 16 residues. Trimming removed 3 bases from V and 1 base from J; junction bases left unmatched: 6. This CDR3 reads CASSPLAGAGTDTQYF. The DNA of the CDR3 is TGTGCCAGCTCACCGCTAGCGGGTGCGGGCACAGATACGCAGTATTTT.

V usage is TRBV6-6 and J usage is TRBJ1-5; D is undetermined. Germline V CDR1 and CDR2: MNHNY, SVGAGI (reference sequence). CDR3 size: 15 residues. The V gene lost 7 bases and the J gene lost 2 bases, with 15 bases spanning the gap. This CDR3 reads CASNSPSTGNQPQHF. The CDR3 DNA is TGTGCCAGCAACTCCCCGAGCACGGGCAATCAGCCCCAGCATTTT.

This clone came up a few times. V is TRBV7-7 and J is TRBJ1-1, with D possibly being TRBD1 (5 bases). This CDR3 region has 13 residues. CDR1 SSHAT and CDR2 FNYEAQ come from the germline V gene (reference sequence). V was pared by 3 bases and J by 4 bases, with 9 bases between. This chain's CDR3 is CASSLRQTTEAFF. DNA of the CDR3: TGTGCCAGCAGCTTGCGACAGACCACTGAAGCTTTCTTT.

The J gene is TRBJ2-3, the V gene TRBV27; no definite D call. V lost 3 bases to trimming and J lost 6 bases, with 16 bases between them. The CDR3 length is 15 residues. Germline V lookup: CDR1 MNHEY, CDR2 SMNVEV (reference sequence). CDR3 in DNA: TGTGCCAGCAGTTTTAGACGGAGCGAAAAGGATACGCAGTATTTT. Its translation is CASSFRRSEKDTQYF.

This chain links TRBV2 with TRBJ1-1; possibly TRBD1 for D (5 bases). CDR3 size: 12 residues. Trimming left V 6 bases short and J 5 bases short, with 10 bases between. Germline V gives CDR1 SNHLY, CDR2 FYNNEI. For the CDR3, the DNA is TGTGCCAGCAGCGTGGGGGGGACTGAAGCTTTCTTT. Translating gives CASSVGGTEAFF.

V and J are TRBV5-1 and TRBJ2-3, with a tentative D call TRBD1 (6 bases). Germline assignment: CDR1 SGHRS and CDR2 YFSETQ. The V gene lost 7 bases and the J gene lost 2 bases, with 14 bases spanning the gap. This CDR3 is built from 14 residues. CDR3 loop: CASSPGQNTDTQYF. Here the CDR3 DNA reads TGCGCCAGCTCCCCGGGACAAAACACAGATACGCAGTATTTT.

This rearrangement joins TRBV6-5 to TRBJ2-1, with TRBD2 matching 11 bases. V trimming: 7 bases; J trimming: 4 bases; junction bases outside the gene matches: 3. There are 14 residues in the CDR3. Per germline, CDR1 MNHEY and CDR2 SVGAGI. Here the CDR3 reads CASTIAGGYNEQFF. The CDR3, as DNA: TGTGCCAGCACTATAGCGGGAGGGTACAATGAGCAGTTCTTC.

This chain connects TRBV5-1 to TRBJ2-1; 7 nucleotides match TRBD2. Trimming removed 1 base from V and 2 bases from J; junction bases left unmatched: 3. The CDR3 runs 15 residues. Germline CDR1 is SGHRS and CDR2 is YFSETQ. CDR3 nucleotide sequence: TGCGCCAGCAGCTTGTCCGGGGGGACCTACAATGAGCAGTTCTTC. Amino acid sequence: CASSLSGGTYNEQFF.

The chain joins TRBV19 to TRBJ2-5, with 8 bases aligning to TRBD2. The length of the CDR3 is 17 residues. Germline V lookup: CDR1 LNHDA, CDR2 SQIVND (reference sequence). With V trimmed by 5 bases and J by 1 base, 12 bases remained unmatched. The CDR3 DNA is TGTGCCAGTAGTTCGATACATAGCGGGGACTTCCAAGAGACCCAGTACTTC. Its translation is CASSSIHSGDFQETQYF.

This chain uses TRBV4-2 with TRBJ2-1; 7 bases agree with TRBD1. This CDR3 has 15 residues. Per the germline V gene, CDR1 is LGHNA and CDR2 is YNFKEQ. Trimming took 3 bases from V and 3 from J; bases not matched to a gene: 5. The CDR3 sequence is CASSQPGQLYNEQFF. CDR3 in DNA: TGTGCCAGCAGCCAGCCGGGACAGCTCTACAATGAGCAGTTCTTC.

This sequence joins TRBV6-5 and TRBJ1-1; D possibly corresponds to TRBD1 (5 bases). Per the germline V gene, CDR1 is MNHEY and CDR2 is SVGAGI. V lost 5 bases, J lost 3 bases, and 10 bases lay in between. The CDR3 runs 13 residues. CDR3 DNA: TGTGCCAGCAGTCCAGGGAGGGACACTGAAGCTTTCTTT. Its translation is CASSPGRDTEAFF.

In regard to this clone: The germline gene is not matched at one end of the junction; a read error may be the cause. This chain joins TRBV19 and TRBJ2-5; D possibly corresponds to TRBD1 (6 bases). This CDR3 is 14 amino acids long. Germline assignment: CDR1 LNHDA and CDR2 SQIVND (reference sequence). The CDR3 nucleotides are TGTGCCAATAGTAGGCTAGGGACAAAAGAGACCCAGTACTTC. It is translated as CANSRLGTKETQYF.

The gene calls are TRBV19 and TRBJ1-5, with D perhaps TRBD1 (5 bases). The CDR3 runs 16 residues. Germline-derived CDR1 and CDR2 are LNHDA and SQIVND (reference sequence). The V end lost 5 bases, the J end lost 5 bases, and 19 bases lay between the germline ends. The DNA for the CDR3 is TGTGCCAGTAGTCTACGCGACGCAGGGTGGGATCAGCCCCAGCATTTT. Its protein product is CASSLRDAGWDQPQHF.

As DNA, the CDR3 is TGTGCCAGCAGCTTAGGAGCTGTCGGGGAGCTGTTTTTT. Protein product: CASSLGAVGELFF. The chain is built from TRBV7-8 and TRBJ2-2; D is uncertain. The CDR3 has 13 residues. The germline CDR1 and CDR2 sequences are SGHVS and FQNEAQ. V lost 1 base and J lost 7, with 7 bases in between.

The J gene is TRBJ1-2, the V gene TRBV4-1; D gene uncertain. CDR3 length: 14 amino acids. With 0 bases removed from V and 7 bases from J, the gap between germline ends came to 12 bases. The germline V gene has CDR1 MGHRA and CDR2 YSYEKL. CDR3 residues: CASSQDTASGGYTF. The CDR3 DNA is TGCGCCAGCAGCCAAGATACGGCATCGGGTGGCTACACCTTC.

The gene calls are TRBV19 and TRBJ2-7; D perhaps matches TRBD2 (5 bases). This CDR3 is 15 amino acids long. CDR1 is LNHDA, CDR2 SQIVND, per germline (reference sequence). V lost 6 bases and J lost 0, with 15 bases in between. The CDR3 bases are TGTGCCAGTAGGCCCGCTCCCGGGATCTCCTACGAGCAGTACTTC. It is translated as CASRPAPGISYEQYF.

The V call is TRBV5-6, the J call TRBJ1-2; 9 nucleotides agree with TRBD1. Germline V CDR1 and CDR2: SGHDT, YYEEEE. The CDR3 loop spans 17 amino acids. The V segment lost 1 base and the J segment 4 bases; nucleotides outside the gene matches: 11. CDR3 region: CASSLQGQGPSSYGYTF. The CDR3 region has the DNA TGTGCCAGCAGCTTGCAGGGACAGGGTCCCTCTAGCTATGGCTACACCTTC.

The rearrangement joins TRBV7-2 to TRBJ1-3; no clear D gene. Germline V CDR1 and CDR2: SGHTA, FQGNSA. The CDR3 has 14 amino acids. Trimming took 1 base from V and 4 from J, leaving 8 bases between them. DNA of the CDR3: TGTGCCAGCAGCTTAGTCCCCAGAGGAAACACCATATATTTT. Translation gives CASSLVPRGNTIYF.

The rearrangement uses TRBV19 and TRBJ1-2; 7 nucleotides agree with TRBD1. The V gene's germline CDR1 is LNHDA and CDR2 SQIVND (reference sequence). This CDR3 is 15 amino acids long. With 3 bases clipped from V and 6 bases from J, the junction kept 10 bases outside the gene matches. The CDR3, as DNA: TGTGCCAGTAGTATCCCGAGAGGGGGCGAGGATGGCTACACCTTC. Translation: CASSIPRGGEDGYTF.

The rearrangement links TRBV20-1 to TRBJ2-3, with D uncertain. The V gene's germline CDR1 is DFQATT and CDR2 SNEGSKA (reference sequence). This CDR3 is built from 11 residues. Trimming removed 1 base at V and 14 bases at J, with 13 bases between. CDR3 in DNA: TGCAGTGCTAGAGGCGAGGCGCAGTGGTATTTT. This encodes CSARGEAQWYF.

The chain uses TRBV7-2 and TRBJ2-7, with 9 bases aligning to TRBD2. CDR3 length equals 17 residues. Germline-derived CDR1 and CDR2 are SGHTA and FQGNSA. The trim removed 5 bases at V and 0 bases at J, leaving 11 bases unmatched. CDR3 DNA: TGTGCCAGCAGCGAGTCGATGGGGCGGGGGGGCTCCTACGAGCAGTACTTC. It yields the protein CASSESMGRGGSYEQYF.

J is TRBJ1-1 and V is TRBV5-4, with D hard to call. In germline, CDR1 is SGHNT, CDR2 YYREEE (reference sequence). V lost 0 bases to trimming and J lost 2 bases, with 11 bases between them. CDR3 length equals 15 residues. The CDR3 bases are TGTGCCAGCAGCTTGGCTCCGGGGTCTAACACTGAAGCTTTCTTT. This sequence encodes CASSLAPGSNTEAFF.

The V gene is TRBV5-4, the J gene TRBJ1-2; 7 positions match TRBD1. The CDR3 consists of 12 residues. V gave up 4 bases and J gave up 8 bases; unmatched junction bases: 5. Germline CDR1 SGHNT, CDR2 YYREEE (reference sequence). The CDR3 is CASSVTGEGYTF. CDR3 bases: TGTGCCAGCAGCGTAACAGGGGAGGGCTACACCTTC.

The rearrangement joins TRBV5-1 to TRBJ1-1; D is perhaps TRBD1 (6 bases). CDR3 length: 15 residues. Germline values: CDR1 SGHRS, CDR2 YFSETQ. Trimming shortened V by 4 bases and J by 2 bases, and 15 bases separated the two germline ends. The CDR3 loop is CASSPTGGANTEAFF. The CDR3 DNA reads TGCGCCAGCAGCCCAACGGGGGGGGCTAACACTGAAGCTTTCTTT.

This chain joins TRBV6-1 and TRBJ2-3; no clear D gene. V lost 5 bases and J 0 bases, leaving 9 bases between the germline ends. The CDR3 runs 14 residues. The germline CDR1 and CDR2 sequences are MNHNS and SASEGT. DNA for the CDR3: TGTGCCAGCAGTTCCCGACAAAGCACAGATACGCAGTATTTT. It codes for CASSSRQSTDTQYF.

This sequence joins TRBV19 and TRBJ1-1; tentatively, D is TRBD1 (6 bases). CDR1 LNHDA and CDR2 SQIVND come from the germline V gene (reference sequence). There are 15 residues in the CDR3. The V and J ends lost 6 bases and 1 base respectively, with 15 bases between them. CDR3 sequence (DNA): TGTGCCAGTAGGGATCGGACAGCCCCGAACACTGAAGCTTTCTTT. Translated, it gives CASRDRTAPNTEAFF.

The chain uses TRBV7-9 and TRBJ2-1, with 14 bases identical to TRBD2. Germline lookup yields CDR1 SEHNR and CDR2 FQNEAQ (reference sequence). V was clipped by 4 bases and J by 9 bases; unmatched bases: 5. The CDR3 sequence is 15 residues long. The CDR3 is CASSSPGLAGAEQFF. CDR3 nucleotides: TGTGCCAGCAGCTCCCCGGGACTAGCGGGAGCTGAGCAGTTCTTC.

This clone showed up just a few times. The CDR3 is CASSRPPTSGQETQYF. The CDR3, as DNA: TGTGCCAGCAGCCGTCCCCCGACTAGCGGCCAAGAGACCCAGTACTTC. The V and J genes are TRBV7-7 and TRBJ2-5, with 9 bases lining up with TRBD2. This CDR3 has 16 residues. Germline assignment: CDR1 SSHAT and CDR2 FNYEAQ (reference sequence). V shed 5 bases and J 1 base; nucleotides not matched to a gene: 8.

The chain carries TRBV5-1 and TRBJ2-5; 15 positions agree with TRBD2. J lost 5 bases, V lost 4 bases, and 0 bases had no gene match. Germline V gene data show CDR1 as SGHRS and CDR2 as YFSETQ. The CDR3 is made up of 14 amino acids. The CDR3 loop is CASSGTSGGETQYF. CDR3 bases: TGCGCCAGCAGCGGGACTAGCGGGGGGGAGACCCAGTACTTC. Filled out from reference TRBV5-1 and TRBJ2-5, the complete variable domain reads KAGVTQTPRYLIKTRGQQVTLSCSPISGHRSVSWYQQTPGQGLQFLFEYFSETQRNKGNFPGRFSGRQFSNSRSEMNVSTLELGDSALYLCASSGTSGGETQYFGPGTRLLVL.